The 7 T cell receptor beta chains below all came from one sample that was sequenced in a study of T cell repertoires in cytomegalovirus infection. These receptors' targets are unknown. TCRdb fed the reads into MiXCR, producing one record per CDR3 protein. The sample lists some 920,000 distinct CDR3 sequences, roughly 30% occurring once. The source material was cultured CD8+ T cells from PBMCs, sampled from culture after CMV antigen stimulation. The source of these receptors is a human donor in good health (CMV status not recorded). Some clones in this sample may be carry-over from other donors' samples.

The chain joins TRBV7-9 to TRBJ1-2, with 7 bases that match TRBD1. J lost 4 bases, V lost 5 bases, and 7 bases had no gene match. Germline CDR1 is SEHNR and CDR2 is FQNEAQ (reference sequence). The CDR3 consists of 14 residues. CDR3 DNA sequence: TGTGCCAGCAGCCCAGGGGACAGCCCCTATGGCTACACCTTC. This codes for CASSPGDSPYGYTF.

V is TRBV4-2 and J is TRBJ1-4; 8 bases align to TRBD1. Germline CDR1 is LGHNA and CDR2 is YNFKEQ. J lost 4 bases, V lost 2 bases, and 6 bases had no gene match. This CDR3 has 16 amino acids. CDR3: CASSQLPGQVNEKLFF. The CDR3 DNA reads as TGTGCCAGCAGCCAACTACCGGGACAGGTTAATGAAAAACTGTTTTTT.

This clonotype was recorded many times. The chain couples TRBV7-8 to TRBJ2-2; D is uncertain. The CDR3 totals 15 residues. CDR1 SGHVS and CDR2 FQNEAQ come from the germline V gene. Between the trimmed V and J ends, which lost 1 base and 0 bases, there was a span of 6 bases. For the CDR3, the DNA is TGTGCCAGCAGCTTAGTGGGGTCGAACACCGGGGAGCTGTTTTTT. Protein sequence: CASSLVGSNTGELFF.

The table lists this clonotype with a few counts. Written as DNA, the CDR3 is TGCGCCAGCAGTGAATACGGTGGCACTACATCAGATACGCAGTATTTT. Protein: CASSEYGGTTSDTQYF. This chain joins TRBV10-1 and TRBJ2-3; no reliable D call. Germline V gene lookup returns CDR1 WNHNN and CDR2 SYGVQD (reference sequence). The CDR3 is 16 residues long. Between the trimmed V and J ends, which lost 3 bases and 4 bases, there was a span of 17 bases.

This clonotype was counted between two and nine times. The chain carries TRBV9 and TRBJ2-7; maybe TRBD2 (7 bases). CDR1 and CDR2 from the germline V gene are SGDLS and YYNGEE. The CDR3 is 14 residues long. Deletions cut 4 bases from V and 10 bases from J, with 21 bases between. For the CDR3, the DNA is TGTGCCAGCAGCCCATCGGGGGGCCCACGGGAACAGTACTTC. Translating gives CASSPSGGPREQYF.

Turning to this clonotype: Possible read error: a much larger clone is one base away. The J gene is TRBJ2-7, the V gene TRBV7-9; tentatively, D is TRBD1 (6 bases). This CDR3 contains 17 residues. V was cut by 1 base and J by 0 bases, with 16 bases left in between. Germline CDR1 is SEHNR and CDR2 is FQNEAQ (reference sequence). CDR3 sequence: CASSLVRSGAASYEQYF. The DNA of the CDR3 is TGTGCCAGCAGCTTAGTGAGGTCAGGGGCAGCCTCCTACGAGCAGTACTTC. The whole variable domain, filled in from reference TRBV7-9 and TRBJ2-7, reads DTGVSQNPRHKITKRGQNVTFRCDPISEHNRLYWYRQTLGQGPEFLTYFQNEAQLEKSRLLSDRFSAERPKGSFSTLEIQRTEQGDSAMYLCASSLVRSGAASYEQYFGPGTRLTVT.

The chain joins TRBV6-6 to TRBJ1-2; D is possibly TRBD1 (5 bases). V lost 2 bases and J 2 bases, leaving 9 bases between the germline ends. The CDR3 is made up of 14 amino acids. Per germline, CDR1 MNHNY and CDR2 SVGAGI (reference sequence). The CDR3 DNA reads TGTGCCAGCAGTTACGATGGGGCGAACTATGGCTACACCTTC. As protein: CASSYDGANYGYTF.